The subject of this entry is one T cell receptor beta chain. This sample is drawn from a study of blood T cell repertoires in COVID-19. Turning to the study itself: PBMCs, B-cell-depleted T cells, or T cells were the source of the cDNA or gDNA that made up the material.

CDR1 is LGHDT and CDR2 is YNNKEL in the germline V gene (reference sequence). V shed 3 bases and J 4 bases; nucleotides not matched to a gene: 9. CDR3 length: 17 amino acids. As handled by the study authors: Amplification of reference gene primers provided the estimated nucleated cell counts. Data came from immunoSEQ multiplex PCR; TCRdb stores just in-frame clones and leaves some out. Clone size and the V and J calls come from that table; the DNA yielded D and trimming. The sample lists over 70,000 clones, over 70% occurring once. Sequencing was carried out using peripheral blood. The chain has TRBV3-1 (or the pseudogene TRBV3-2) and TRBJ2-2, with 9 bases identical to TRBD2. The TCR comes from a woman aged 80 or over with acute or convalescent COVID-19. CDR3 in amino acids: CASSQMPSGMVTGELFF. As DNA, the CDR3 is TGTGCCAGCAGCCAGATGCCTAGCGGGATGGTCACCGGGGAGCTGTTTTTT.